The 28 T cell receptor beta chains below all came from one sample that was sequenced in a study of cytotoxic CD8 clonotypes in ibrutinib-treated CLL. Assay used: immunoSEQ multiplex PCR; TCRdb lists only in-frame clones, some missing. There are 150,000 to 250,000 clones in the sample; around 70% occur only once, and 13% lies in the top ten. The material was PBMCs, obtained after 24 months of ibrutinib treatment. Source of these receptors: a human donor with chronic lymphocytic leukemia.

The chain combines TRBV28 with TRBJ2-1, with 7 nucleotides matching TRBD2. This CDR3 contains 16 residues. Trimming removed 6 bases from V and 0 bases from J; junction bases left unmatched: 8. Germline V gene lookup returns CDR1 MDHEN and CDR2 SYDVKM. The CDR3 region is CASSPLGEGSYNEQFF. The CDR3, as DNA: TGTGCCAGCAGCCCCCTAGGGGAGGGCTCCTACAATGAGCAGTTCTTC.

V usage is TRBV5-4 and J usage is TRBJ2-1; tentative D call: TRBD2 (6 bases). The CDR3 is 13 residues long. Germline V gives CDR1 SGHNT, CDR2 YYREEE (reference sequence). The germline V and J ends were trimmed by 1 base and 9 bases, with 11 bases remaining between them. The DNA of the CDR3 is TGTGCCAGCAGCTTGAGGCGGGAAGTTGAGCAGTTCTTC. Translation: CASSLRREVEQFF.

This rearrangement joins TRBV19 to TRBJ2-1; 7 bases fit TRBD1. Trimming removed 6 bases from V and 11 bases from J; junction bases left unmatched: 4. The germline CDR1 and CDR2 sequences are LNHDA and SQIVND (reference sequence). The CDR3 extends over 11 amino acids. The CDR3 nucleotides read TGTGCCAGTAGCACGGGACAGCAGCAGTTCTTC. This encodes CASSTGQQQFF.

The chain joins TRBV7-2 to TRBJ1-5; 8 bases are a match to TRBD1. With 5 bases clipped from V and 4 bases from J, the junction kept 7 bases outside the gene matches. The CDR3 totals 15 residues. Germline V gives CDR1 SGHTA, CDR2 FQGNSA. The CDR3 sequence is CASSRSGQGNQPQHF. The DNA of the CDR3 is TGTGCCAGCAGCCGTTCCGGACAGGGTAATCAGCCCCAGCATTTT.

V gene TRBV30 combines with J gene TRBJ2-3; D perhaps matches TRBD1 (5 bases). The ends were cut back, 5 bases at V and 2 bases at J, with 8 bases in the middle. The CDR3 totals 12 residues. The V gene's germline CDR1 is GTSNPN and CDR2 SVGIG (reference sequence). CDR3 region: CAWCRDTDTQYF. For the CDR3, the DNA is TGTGCCTGGTGCAGGGACACAGATACGCAGTATTTT.

V usage is TRBV4-1 and J usage is TRBJ1-2; D call uncertain. Germline V CDR1 and CDR2: MGHRA, YSYEKL. Trimming cost V 0 bases and J 8 bases, with 19 bases left between them. The CDR3 runs to 16 residues. CDR3: CASSQDPTMEVYGYTF. CDR3 nucleotide sequence: TGCGCCAGCAGCCAAGACCCTACAATGGAAGTCTACGGCTACACCTTC.

In DNA, the CDR3 is TGCGCCAGCAGCCGTGGGACTAGCGGGTCCTCCTACGAGCAGTACTTC. Translated: CASSRGTSGSSYEQYF. This chain joins TRBV4-3 and TRBJ2-7, with 12 bases lining up with TRBD2. Germline V CDR1 and CDR2: LGHNA, YSLEER. This CDR3 region has 16 residues. V lost 4 bases to trimming and J lost 0 bases; unmatched junction nucleotides: 4.

This chain links TRBV5-8 with TRBJ2-1, with 10 bases identical to TRBD2. The CDR3 consists of 15 residues. V lost 4 bases to trimming and J lost 3 bases; unmatched junction nucleotides: 4. From germline, CDR1 is SGHTS and CDR2 YDEGEE. CDR3 in amino acids: CASSRLAGSYNEQFF. In nucleotides, the CDR3 is TGTGCCAGCAGCCGACTAGCGGGTAGCTACAATGAGCAGTTCTTC.

Only a few counts were recorded for this clone. The rearrangement links TRBV15 to TRBJ1-2; D ambiguous. This CDR3 has 12 amino acids. Trimming removed 5 bases from V and 7 bases from J, with 11 bases in between. CDR1 and CDR2 from the germline V gene are LNHNV and YYDKDF (reference sequence). The chain's CDR3 is CATSGRDGGYTF. The CDR3 nucleotides are TGTGCCACCAGCGGACGGGATGGTGGCTACACCTTC.

This clone turned up a few times. The J gene is TRBJ2-1, the V gene TRBV27; 10 bases match TRBD1. In germline, CDR1 is MNHEY, CDR2 SMNVEV (reference sequence). The CDR3 totals 13 residues. V lost 9 bases, J lost 12 bases, and 11 bases stayed unmatched. CDR3 in DNA: TGTGCCAGTAAGGGACAGGGGTTAGGGGGGCAGTTCTTC. Encoded protein: CASKGQGLGGQFF.

Only a few counts were recorded for this clone. V gene TRBV19 combines with J gene TRBJ2-5; no reliable D call. Germline V gene data show CDR1 as LNHDA and CDR2 as SQIVND (reference sequence). V was shortened by 3 bases and J by 2 bases, with 10 bases between the two germline ends. The CDR3 covers 14 residues. CDR3 DNA: TGTGCCAGTAGTATCGGAAGAAAGCAAGAGACCCAGTACTTC. Translating gives CASSIGRKQETQYF.

This chain connects TRBV6-4 to TRBJ2-1; D is uncertain. The V end was cut by 2 bases, the J end by 7 bases, with 15 bases between. This CDR3 is built from 15 residues. Germline V CDR1 and CDR2: MRHNA, SNTAGT. The CDR3 region has the DNA TGTGCCAGCAGTGACGGGATCAGTTTCAGGAATGAGCAGTTCTTC. Encoded protein: CASSDGISFRNEQFF.

In DNA, the CDR3 is TGTGCCAGCAAGGACAGCGTCTACGAGCAGTACTTC. Translation gives CASKDSVYEQYF. The chain carries TRBV2 and TRBJ2-7; tentatively, D is TRBD1 (6 bases). CDR3 length: 12 amino acids. Germline V gene sequence: CDR1 SNHLY, CDR2 FYNNEI. V was cut by 7 bases and J by 3 bases, with 10 bases left in between.

A single count supports this clone. The gene calls are TRBV6-5 and TRBJ1-2; unclear D gene. CDR1 and CDR2 from the germline V gene are MNHEY and SVGAGI. The CDR3 is 14 residues long. The ends were cut back, 6 bases at V and 4 bases at J, with 15 bases in the middle. The CDR3 DNA reads TGTGCCAGCAGCGCCGTTAGGGCCCTCTATGGCTACACCTTC. Amino acids: CASSAVRALYGYTF.

The DNA of the CDR3 is TGTGCCTGGAAAAGGCCGACAGGGCGATTCGATACGCAGTATTTT. Translated: CAWKRPTGRFDTQYF. The genes are TRBV30 and TRBJ2-3; 7 bases are a match to TRBD1. The V gene's germline CDR1 is GTSNPN and CDR2 SVGIG (reference sequence). The CDR3 runs to 15 residues. Trimming cost V 4 bases and J 6 bases; bases outside gene matches: 13.

This chain joins TRBV30 and TRBJ2-5; 8 bases map to TRBD2. This CDR3 is 14 amino acids long. Germline CDR1 and CDR2: GTSNPN and SVGIG (reference sequence). V shed 3 bases and J 5 bases; nucleotides not matched to a gene: 8. The CDR3 bases are TGTGCCTGGAGCATCGACGGGGGGGAGGAGACCCAGTACTTC. Amino acid sequence: CAWSIDGGEETQYF.

This rearrangement joins TRBV27 to TRBJ2-7; TRBD1 agrees at 7 bases. The length of the CDR3 is 14 residues. The V segment lost 5 bases and the J segment 2 bases; nucleotides outside the gene matches: 6. Germline V lookup: CDR1 MNHEY, CDR2 SMNVEV (reference sequence). This CDR3 reads CASSILDRAYEQYF. The CDR3 DNA reads TGTGCCAGCAGTATACTCGACAGGGCCTACGAGCAGTACTTC.

The chain uses TRBV28 and TRBJ2-7, with TRBD2 matching over 7 bases. This CDR3 has 14 amino acids. CDR1 is MDHEN, CDR2 SYDVKM, per germline. V lost 6 bases to trimming and J lost 4 bases; unmatched junction nucleotides: 9. The CDR3 DNA reads TGTGCCAGCAGAGCCTCAAGCGGGATTTACGAGCAGTACTTC. Its translation: CASRASSGIYEQYF.

V gene TRBV6-1 combines with J gene TRBJ1-4; D gene uncertain. Germline V gives CDR1 MNHNS, CDR2 SASEGT. Trimming removed 7 bases at V and 0 bases at J, with 9 bases between. This CDR3 is built from 14 residues. The CDR3 spells CASIQDPTNEKLFF. CDR3 bases: TGTGCCAGCATTCAGGACCCAACTAATGAAAAACTGTTTTTT.

The V call is TRBV30, the J call TRBJ2-5; 10 nucleotides match TRBD2. Germline CDR1 GTSNPN, CDR2 SVGIG (reference sequence). This CDR3 has 13 amino acids. V trimming: 0 bases; J trimming: 13 bases; junction bases outside the gene matches: 8. CDR3: CAWSVPPSGSGYF. The CDR3 bases are TGTGCCTGGAGTGTACCCCCTAGCGGGAGTGGGTACTTC.

V gene TRBV27 combines with J gene TRBJ1-1; 8 bases are shared with TRBD1. The CDR3 extends over 18 amino acids. Losses at the gene ends were 0 bases for V and 0 bases for J; bases not matched to a gene: 9. CDR1 is MNHEY and CDR2 is SMNVEV in the germline V gene (reference sequence). The CDR3 sequence: CASSLSLGTGQMNTEAFF. CDR3 in DNA: TGTGCCAGCAGTTTATCCCTCGGGACAGGACAAATGAACACTGAAGCTTTCTTT.

The J gene is TRBJ2-5, the V gene TRBV5-1; TRBD1 matches at 10 bases. Germline V gene sequence: CDR1 SGHRS, CDR2 YFSETQ. The junction had 14 bases not matched to a gene; V was cut back by 4 bases and J by 5 bases. This CDR3 is 17 amino acids long. The CDR3 bases are TGCGCCAGCAGCCAGGATATGACAGGGGGCTCGAGGGAGACCCAGTACTTC. This codes for CASSQDMTGGSRETQYF. The full variable domain, completed using reference TRBV5-1 and TRBJ2-5, is KAGVTQTPRYLIKTRGQQVTLSCSPISGHRSVSWYQQTPGQGLQFLFEYFSETQRNKGNFPGRFSGRQFSNSRSEMNVSTLELGDSALYLCASSQDMTGGSRETQYFGPGTRLLVL.

The chain carries TRBV28 and TRBJ2-4, with a weak D call TRBD1 (5 bases). CDR3 size: 12 residues. V was pared by 8 bases and J by 7 bases, with 12 bases between. Germline values: CDR1 MDHEN, CDR2 SYDVKM. The CDR3 spells CASGPRVNIQYF. CDR3 sequence (DNA): TGTGCCAGCGGTCCCAGGGTTAACATTCAGTACTTC.

The sample holds a few counts of this clone. V usage is TRBV6-1 and J usage is TRBJ1-1; tentative D call: TRBD1 (5 bases). The CDR3 totals 14 residues. Germline-derived CDR1 and CDR2 are MNHNS and SASEGT. Trimming shortened V by 6 bases and J by 0 bases, and 11 bases separated the two germline ends. The CDR3 region is CASSEWGLNTEAFF. As DNA, the CDR3 is TGTGCCAGCAGCGAATGGGGCCTGAACACTGAAGCTTTCTTT.

This chain uses TRBV27 with TRBJ2-1; 13 bases are shared with TRBD2. The CDR3 consists of 16 residues. V shed 2 bases and J 3 bases; nucleotides not matched to a gene: 1. Looked up from germline, CDR1 is MNHEY and CDR2 is SMNVEV (reference sequence). The CDR3 loop is CASSLRTSGSYNEQFF. DNA of the CDR3: TGTGCCAGCAGTTTAAGGACTAGCGGGAGCTACAATGAGCAGTTCTTC.

J is TRBJ2-1 and V is TRBV29-1, with D perhaps matching TRBD2 (6 bases). CDR3 length equals 13 residues. Germline-derived CDR1 and CDR2 are SQVTM and ANQGSEA. V dropped 4 bases and J dropped 5 bases, with 12 bases sitting between them. CDR3 amino acids: CSVATQRDNEQFF. CDR3 nucleotide sequence: TGCAGCGTTGCGACCCAGCGGGACAATGAGCAGTTCTTC.

The rearrangement links TRBV5-6 to TRBJ2-7, with D possibly TRBD2 on 5 matching bases. Germline V gene sequence: CDR1 SGHDT, CDR2 YYEEEE. The V and J ends lost 4 bases and 0 bases respectively, with 20 bases between them. There are 17 residues in the CDR3. The CDR3 loop is CASSRTATAPTSYEQYF. CDR3 DNA: TGTGCCAGCAGCAGGACTGCCACCGCACCTACCTCCTACGAGCAGTACTTC.

This clone appeared a single time. V and J are TRBV5-4 and TRBJ2-1, with TRBD2 matching 11 bases. The CDR3 spans 17 residues. The germline V gene encodes CDR1 SGHNT and CDR2 YYREEE (reference sequence). With V trimmed by 0 bases and J by 6 bases, 8 bases remained unmatched. CDR3 in DNA: TGTGCCAGCAGCTTGGATAGCGGGAGGGCCAACGGCAATGAGCAGTTCTTC. Translating it yields CASSLDSGRANGNEQFF.